The 5 T cell receptor beta chains below come from one sample, sequenced in a study of blood T cells in healthy people across ages. With a J-beta primer mix and a sample-barcoded 5' primer, a second PCR ran about 6 to 11 cycles. TCRdb used MiXCR to reprocess the 5' RACE reads, holding one entry per CDR3 protein. The table lists hundreds of thousands of distinct CDR3 sequences, 45% to 60% of them singletons. Source material: blood. All receptors derive from a woman aged 80 or over in good health.

This clonotype has only a few counts. A read error may be the cause here, since a much bigger clone is one base away. The chain employs TRBV10-3 and TRBJ2-7, with 7 positions matching TRBD1. Germline assignment: CDR1 ENHRY and CDR2 SYGVKD. V lost 2 bases and J lost 2; bases outside the gene matches: 6. There are 15 residues in the CDR3. The CDR3 DNA sequence: TGTGCCATCAGTGAGGCACAGGGGCGGACCTACGAGCAGTACTTC. It encodes CAISEAQGRTYEQYF.

The chain recombines TRBV29-1 with TRBJ1-1, with TRBD1 matching 12 bases. V shed 2 bases, J shed 5 bases, and the junction held 3 bases outside the gene matches. CDR1 is SQVTM, CDR2 ANQGSEA, per germline. The CDR3 spans 14 residues. The CDR3 region is CSVERGQGATEAFF. The CDR3, as DNA: TGCAGCGTTGAAAGGGGACAGGGGGCAACTGAAGCTTTCTTT.

The rearrangement uses TRBV4-2 and TRBJ2-2; D ambiguous. CDR1 LGHNA and CDR2 YNFKEQ come from the germline V gene. V was trimmed by 4 bases and J by 6 bases, leaving 21 bases between them. This CDR3 is built from 17 residues. Here the CDR3 reads CASSPGELLGWAGELFF. The CDR3 coding sequence is TGTGCCAGCAGCCCTGGTGAACTGTTGGGTTGGGCCGGGGAGCTGTTTTTT.

This clonotype was recorded at least ten times. The chain has TRBV20-1 and TRBJ1-5; D gene unclear. The CDR3 spans 15 residues. Looked up from germline, CDR1 is DFQATT and CDR2 is SNEGSKA (reference sequence). The V gene lost 6 bases and the J gene lost 5 bases, with 20 bases spanning the gap. CDR3 bases: TGCAGTGCAAGAATCGCGGGCCTCCGGGATCAGCCCCAGCATTTT. Its protein is CSARIAGLRDQPQHF.

Concerning this clonotype: Since a much larger clone is just one base distant, this may be a read error. The V gene is TRBV5-1, the J gene TRBJ2-5, with D perhaps matching TRBD2 (6 bases). The germline V and J ends were trimmed by 2 bases and 11 bases, with 22 bases remaining between them. Germline lookup yields CDR1 SGHRS and CDR2 YFSETQ. This CDR3 comprises 15 residues. Here the CDR3 DNA reads TGCGCCAGCAGCTTCGGGACTCGAGCTCGCAATGAGCAGTACTTC. This codes for CASSFGTRARNEQYF.